This T cell receptor beta chain was identified in a study of shared clonotypes between healthy human individuals. Study in general: Three plates each covered CD4 naive and memory; CD8 naive two, CD8 memory one.

Genomic DNA per cell subset filled all wells of several immunoSEQ plates. Some clones are missing from TCRdb's copy, which holds only in-frame ones; the method was immunoSEQ multiplex PCR. The data show around 510,000 clones, about 96% seen once. This CDR3 contains 17 residues. The V end was cut by 5 bases, the J end by 7 bases, with 23 bases between. In germline, CDR1 is MDHEN, CDR2 SYDVKM. This TCR was recovered from a woman aged 25 to 39 in good health. The sequencing input was naive CD4+ T cells sorted from blood. Stated subset: CD45RA+ positively selected. The gene calls are TRBV28 and TRBJ1-4; D possibly corresponds to TRBD1 (5 bases). CDR3: CASSPPIGAPSGEKLFF. The DNA for the CDR3 is TGTGCCAGCAGTCCACCTATAGGGGCCCCCTCGGGTGAAAAACTGTTTTTT.